This is a list of T cell receptor beta chains from one sample in a study of shared clonotypes between healthy human individuals. Repertoires were generated with immunoSEQ multiplex PCR, while TCRdb's copy carries only in-frame clones and drops some. The table shows some 2.1 million clones, with around 96% occurring only once. The sample comprised naive CD8+ T cells sorted from blood. The source of these receptors is a man younger than 35 in good health. The CDR3 runs from the conserved cysteine through the conserved F or W. A D gene is named only where the DNA matches it firmly. Part of the rows lack a size; the others show once, few, many or a class for expanded clones.

j_call clone_size v_call d_call cdr3_aa
TRBJ1-1 once TRBV5-6 - CASSLESDQAFF
TRBJ1-2 - TRBV28 - CASSPRGMANYGYTF
TRBJ2-1 - TRBV5-8 TRBD1 CASSATTTGIGNEQFF
TRBJ2-7 - TRBV2 - CASMGESYEQYF
TRBJ2-7 - TRBV10-3 TRBD1 CAISESRSNRGFPYEQYF
TRBJ1-1 - TRBV6-5 TRBD1 CASSAGQMNTEAFF
TRBJ1-6 few TRBV5-6 - CASSLGRGGGSPLHF
TRBJ1-2 - TRBV23-1 TRBD1 CASIPDREEGYTF
TRBJ2-7 - TRBV7-7 - CASSFGRGYEQYF
TRBJ2-2 - TRBV27 TRBD1 CASSTKTGTKTGELFF
TRBJ2-7 - TRBV4-1 TRBD1 CASSSRTGFYEQYF
TRBJ2-5 once TRBV7-6 - CASSLRTRGETQYF
TRBJ2-2 - TRBV27 - CASTRSNTGELFF
TRBJ1-1 - TRBV9 - CASSTPGEGTEAFF
TRBJ2-7 - TRBV7-9 - CASSLEALSSSYEQYF
TRBJ2-7 - TRBV9 TRBD1 CASSRRDRGSYEQYF
TRBJ2-2 - TRBV5-4 TRBD2 CASSLGLAGVYGGELFF
TRBJ2-7 - TRBV13 - CASSLGPRSTPYEQYF
TRBJ2-5 - TRBV4-3 - CASSPRRGETQYF
TRBJ2-5 - TRBV7-9 - CASSSPYPAGETQYF
TRBJ2-7 once TRBV10-2 TRBD2 CASSESPWLAGEREQYF
TRBJ2-5 - TRBV30 - CAWISEETQYF
TRBJ2-3 - TRBV7-9 TRBD2 CASSILAGRNTDTQYF
TRBJ2-1 - TRBV4-2 - CASSQEGQRDNEQFF
TRBJ2-3 - TRBV7-9 - CASSPNLGTASTDTQYF
TRBJ1-1 - TRBV6-6 - CASREAFF
TRBJ2-2 - TRBV10-2 - CASRPPTEFGELFF